These 17 T cell receptor beta chains were sequenced from one sample in a study of blood T cell repertoires in COVID-19. Assay used: immunoSEQ multiplex PCR; TCRdb lists only in-frame clones, some missing. The sample records about 110,000 clones, approximately 90% being singletons. Sequencing used peripheral blood. These receptors all come from a human donor in a cohort sampled during active COVID-19.

This clone has just a few counts. The rearrangement joins TRBV6-6 to TRBJ1-2, with 7 bases that match TRBD1. Unmatched junction bases numbered 3, after V lost 5 bases and J lost 3 bases. The CDR3 is 13 residues long. Germline-derived CDR1 and CDR2 are MNHNY and SVGAGI (reference sequence). This chain's CDR3 is CASSAQGDYGYTF. The DNA for the CDR3 is TGTGCCAGCAGTGCCCAGGGGGACTATGGCTACACCTTC.

The chain carries TRBV11-3 and TRBJ2-3; no reliable D call. V gave up 1 base and J gave up 4 bases, with 6 bases separating them. This CDR3 comprises 13 residues. CDR1 is SGHNT, CDR2 YENEEA, per germline. Written as DNA, the CDR3 is TGTGCCAGCAGCTTAGGCCCAGCAGATACGCAGTATTTT. It is translated as CASSLGPADTQYF.

V is TRBV7-9 and J is TRBJ2-1; TRBD1 might be the D (6 bases). V dropped 8 bases and J dropped 5 bases, with 16 bases sitting between them. The CDR3 is 14 residues long. The germline V gene encodes CDR1 SEHNR and CDR2 FQNEAQ (reference sequence). CDR3: CASGNRAKNNEQFF. CDR3 in DNA: TGTGCCAGCGGGAACAGGGCGAAAAACAATGAGCAGTTCTTC.

The J gene is TRBJ2-3, the V gene TRBV25-1; 8 bases are a match to TRBD1. V was pared by 8 bases and J by 4 bases, with 11 bases of the junction left unmatched. Germline V gene data show CDR1 as MGHDK and CDR2 as SYGVNS. The CDR3 runs 15 residues. The CDR3 nucleotides read TGTGCCAGCTCCTCCGGCTCGACAGGGGCAGATACGCAGTATTTT. It specifies CASSSGSTGADTQYF.

The rearrangement uses TRBV28 and TRBJ2-7; perhaps TRBD2 as D (6 bases). The length of the CDR3 is 14 residues. Trimming shortened V by 8 bases and J by 6 bases, and 20 bases separated the two germline ends. Germline loops: CDR1 MDHEN, CDR2 SYDVKM. CDR3 nucleotides: TGTGCCAGCGGAGGGACTCGGGACCATCTCGAGCAGTACTTC. This translates into CASGGTRDHLEQYF.

The CDR3 region is CASSSYLDSGGANEQFF. The CDR3 region has the DNA TGTGCCAGTAGTTCCTACCTTGACAGCGGGGGGGCCAATGAGCAGTTCTTC. The chain recombines TRBV19 with TRBJ2-1, with 10 bases identical to TRBD2. The CDR3 covers 17 residues. From germline, CDR1 is LNHDA and CDR2 SQIVND (reference sequence). V trimming: 5 bases; J trimming: 6 bases; junction bases outside the gene matches: 13.

The chain couples TRBV19 to TRBJ1-2; TRBD1 agrees at 9 bases. The ends lost 3 bases at V and 4 bases at J; junction bases unmatched: 9. Per germline, CDR1 LNHDA and CDR2 SQIVND (reference sequence). CDR3 length equals 16 residues. CDR3 region: CASSMGQGVLSYGYTF. The CDR3 bases are TGTGCCAGTAGTATGGGACAGGGCGTACTATCCTATGGCTACACCTTC.

CDR3: CASTPLGTVRGYTF. CDR3 bases: TGTGCCAGCACCCCCCTGGGGACAGTGAGGGGCTACACCTTC. The V gene is TRBV11-2, the J gene TRBJ1-2, with TRBD1 identical over 7 bases. This CDR3 has 14 residues. J gave up 8 bases and V 7 bases, and 13 bases lay outside the gene matches. Germline V gives CDR1 SGHAT, CDR2 FQNNGV.

V usage is TRBV3-1 (or the pseudogene TRBV3-2) and J usage is TRBJ2-3; 14 nucleotides match TRBD2. In germline, CDR1 is LGHDT, CDR2 YNNKEL (reference sequence). There are 16 residues in the CDR3. The ends lost 4 bases at V and 4 bases at J; junction bases unmatched: 4. CDR3 nucleotide sequence: TGTGCCAGCAGCCGGACGACTAGCGGGAGGGCAGATACGCAGTATTTT. It encodes CASSRTTSGRADTQYF.

This clone has just a few counts. V is TRBV20-1 and J is TRBJ2-5; possibly TRBD1 for D (7 bases). The CDR3 has 16 amino acids. CDR1 is DFQATT and CDR2 is SNEGSKA in the germline V gene (reference sequence). V lost 3 bases and J 5 bases, leaving 22 bases between the germline ends. CDR3 nucleotide sequence: TGCAGTGCTAGTAATACAGGGGAGGTTAATCGGGAGACCCAGTACTTC. Its protein product is CSASNTGEVNRETQYF.

The chain employs TRBV7-9 and TRBJ1-2, with 8 nucleotides matching TRBD1. This CDR3 spans 15 amino acids. Germline V gene lookup returns CDR1 SEHNR and CDR2 FQNEAQ (reference sequence). V was pared by 2 bases and J by 6 bases, with 8 bases of the junction left unmatched. The CDR3, as DNA: TGTGCCAGCAGCTTACCAAACAGGGGGGACCATGGCTACACCTTC. Residues: CASSLPNRGDHGYTF.

About this clone itself: The sample holds other DNA sequences that translate to the same CDR3. CDR3 coding DNA: TGTGCCAGCAGCCGAGCGGGGGGGAGCACAGATACGCAGTATTTT. The encoded protein is CASSRAGGSTDTQYF. The J gene is TRBJ2-3, the V gene TRBV7-3; 10 positions agree with TRBD2. The CDR3 loop spans 15 amino acids. Germline V gene lookup returns CDR1 SGHTA and CDR2 FQGTGA. Trimming took 5 bases from V and 0 from J; bases not matched to a gene: 2.

The CDR3 nucleotides are TGTGCCAGCAGCGCCATGGGGGGAGGCGGAACAGATACGCAGTATTTT. Its translation: CASSAMGGGGTDTQYF. This chain links TRBV7-8 with TRBJ2-3, with a tentative D call TRBD2 (6 bases). The CDR3 contains 16 residues. V lost 5 bases to trimming and J lost 3 bases, with 18 bases between them. CDR1 and CDR2 (germline): SGHVS, FQNEAQ.

V is TRBV27 and J is TRBJ1-6; D is uncertain. V was cut by 5 bases and J by 4 bases, with 12 bases left in between. The CDR3 runs to 15 residues. Looked up from germline, CDR1 is MNHEY and CDR2 is SMNVEV (reference sequence). The chain's CDR3 is CASSLGRTYNSPLHF. The CDR3 bases are TGTGCCAGCAGTCTCGGTAGGACTTATAATTCACCCCTCCACTTT.

J is TRBJ2-1 and V is TRBV11-2; possible D gene TRBD2, 6 bases. Looked up from germline, CDR1 is SGHAT and CDR2 is FQNNGV. Trimming stripped 5 bases from V and 7 bases from J, with 18 bases between. The CDR3 covers 15 residues. This chain's CDR3 is CASSLDGTLRNEQFF. The DNA for the CDR3 is TGTGCCAGCAGCCTGGATGGGACTCTTAGAAATGAGCAGTTCTTC.

The V and J genes are TRBV24-1 and TRBJ1-3; D is undetermined. This CDR3 has 13 residues. Germline CDR1 is KGHDR and CDR2 is SFDVKD. The V end lost 5 bases, the J end lost 4 bases, and 8 bases lay between the germline ends. The CDR3 protein is CATSGTSGNTIYF. CDR3 coding DNA: TGTGCCACCAGTGGGACTTCAGGAAACACCATATATTTT.

This rearrangement joins TRBV21-1 to TRBJ2-4; the table assigns TRBD2, which was not confirmed against the DNA. TRBV21-1 constitutes a pseudogene. The CDR3 is 21 amino acids. CDR3 DNA: TGTGCCAGCAGCAAAGCCTGGGGGACTAGCGGGAGAGAATTAGCCAAAAACATTCAGTACTTC. Translation: CASSKAWGTSGRELAKNIQYF.